This paragraph reports one TCR beta chain. This sample was taken from a study of CD8 T cells in Susac syndrome. Reverse transcription of about 0.5 to 1 ug RNA was carried out with random hexamers. immunoSEQ multiplex PCR amplified TCR beta CDR3 across 54 Vbeta, 13 Jbeta. TCRdb re-derived calls from the immunoSEQ multiplex PCR reads in MiXCR, one entry per CDR3 protein. Among a few hundred thousand distinct CDR3 sequences listed, about 85% were seen once. V dropped 1 base and J dropped 3; count of bases not matched to a gene: 4. Germline lookup yields CDR1 SGHTA and CDR2 FQGTGA. The CDR3 runs 16 residues.

The sequenced sample consisted of CD8+ T cells from PBMCs. The chain uses TRBV7-3 and TRBJ2-2, with 8 positions matching TRBD2. The clonotype was recovered from a human donor with multiple sclerosis. In DNA form, the CDR3 reads TGTGCCAGCAGCTTAAGGACTAGCCGACACACCGGGGAGCTGTTTTTT. It specifies CASSLRTSRHTGELFF.